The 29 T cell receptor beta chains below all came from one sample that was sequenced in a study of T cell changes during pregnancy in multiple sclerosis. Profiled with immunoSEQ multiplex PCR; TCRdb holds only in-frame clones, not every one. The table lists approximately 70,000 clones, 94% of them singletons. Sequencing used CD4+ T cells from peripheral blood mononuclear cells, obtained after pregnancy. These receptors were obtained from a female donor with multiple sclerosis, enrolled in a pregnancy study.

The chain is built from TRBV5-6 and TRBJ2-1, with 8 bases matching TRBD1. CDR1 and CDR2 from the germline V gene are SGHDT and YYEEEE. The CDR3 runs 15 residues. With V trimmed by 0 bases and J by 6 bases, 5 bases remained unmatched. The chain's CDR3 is CASSLADRGSNEQFF. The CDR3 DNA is TGTGCCAGCAGCTTGGCCGACAGGGGTAGCAATGAGCAGTTCTTC.

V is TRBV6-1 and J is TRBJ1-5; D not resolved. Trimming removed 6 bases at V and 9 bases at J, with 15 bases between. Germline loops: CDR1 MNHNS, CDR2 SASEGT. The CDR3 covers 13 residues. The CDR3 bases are TGTGCCAGCAGGACGACTGTGATGGGGCCCCAGCATTTT. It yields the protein CASRTTVMGPQHF.

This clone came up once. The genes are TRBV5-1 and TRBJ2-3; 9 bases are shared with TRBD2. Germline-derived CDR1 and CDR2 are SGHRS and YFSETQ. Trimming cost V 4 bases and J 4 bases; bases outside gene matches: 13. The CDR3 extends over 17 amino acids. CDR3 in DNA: TGCGCCAGCAGCAACGGAGGGGGCGGGAGGGCCGCAGATACGCAGTATTTT. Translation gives CASSNGGGGRAADTQYF.

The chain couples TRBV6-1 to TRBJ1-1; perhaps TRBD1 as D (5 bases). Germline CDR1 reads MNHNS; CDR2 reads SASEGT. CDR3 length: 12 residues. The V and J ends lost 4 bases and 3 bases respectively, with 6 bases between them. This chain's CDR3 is CASSVGDTEAFF. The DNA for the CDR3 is TGTGCCAGCAGTGTAGGGGACACTGAAGCTTTCTTT.

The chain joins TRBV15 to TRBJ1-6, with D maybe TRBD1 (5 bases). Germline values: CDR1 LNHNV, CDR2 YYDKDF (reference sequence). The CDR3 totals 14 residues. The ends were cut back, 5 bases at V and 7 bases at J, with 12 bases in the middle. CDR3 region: CATSSRVLNSPLHF. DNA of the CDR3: TGTGCCACCAGCTCCAGGGTCCTGAATTCACCCCTCCACTTT.

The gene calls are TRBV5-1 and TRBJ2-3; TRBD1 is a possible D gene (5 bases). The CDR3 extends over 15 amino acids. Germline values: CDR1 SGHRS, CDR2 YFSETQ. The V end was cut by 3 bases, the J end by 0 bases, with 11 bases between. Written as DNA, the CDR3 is TGCGCCAGCAGCTCCCAAGGGGTTAGCACAGATACGCAGTATTTT. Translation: CASSSQGVSTDTQYF.

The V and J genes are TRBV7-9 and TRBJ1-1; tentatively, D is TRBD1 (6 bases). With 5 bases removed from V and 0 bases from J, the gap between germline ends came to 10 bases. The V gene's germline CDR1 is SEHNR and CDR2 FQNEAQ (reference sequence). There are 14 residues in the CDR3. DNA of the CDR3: TGTGCCAGCAGCCGGGGACAAATGAACACTGAAGCTTTCTTT. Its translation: CASSRGQMNTEAFF.

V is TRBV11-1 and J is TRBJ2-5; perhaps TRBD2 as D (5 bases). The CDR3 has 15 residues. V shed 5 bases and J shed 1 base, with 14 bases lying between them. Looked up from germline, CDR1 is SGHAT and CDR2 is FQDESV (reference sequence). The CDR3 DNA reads TGTGCCAGCAGCCACCAACGGGGTCTCCAAGAGACCCAGTACTTC. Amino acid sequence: CASSHQRGLQETQYF.

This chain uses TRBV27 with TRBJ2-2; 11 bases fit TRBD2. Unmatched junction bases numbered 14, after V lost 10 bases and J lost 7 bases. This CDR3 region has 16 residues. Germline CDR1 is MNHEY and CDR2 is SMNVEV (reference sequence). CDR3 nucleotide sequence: TGTGCCACTATCTCCACTAGCGGGAGAAGAGGCGGGGAGCTGTTTTTT. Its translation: CATISTSGRRGGELFF.

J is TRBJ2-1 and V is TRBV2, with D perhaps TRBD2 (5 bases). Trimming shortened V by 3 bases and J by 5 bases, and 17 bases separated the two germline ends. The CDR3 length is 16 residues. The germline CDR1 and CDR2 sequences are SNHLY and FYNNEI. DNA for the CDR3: TGTGCCAGCAGTGAGTCTGGCACGGGAAGGGACAATGAGCAGTTCTTC. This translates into CASSESGTGRDNEQFF. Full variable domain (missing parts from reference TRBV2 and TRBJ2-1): EPEVTQTPSHQVTQMGQEVILRCVPISNHLYFYWYRQILGQKVEFLVSFYNNEISEKSEIFDDQFSVERPDGSNFTLKIRSTKLEDSAMYFCASSESGTGRDNEQFFGPGTRLTVL.

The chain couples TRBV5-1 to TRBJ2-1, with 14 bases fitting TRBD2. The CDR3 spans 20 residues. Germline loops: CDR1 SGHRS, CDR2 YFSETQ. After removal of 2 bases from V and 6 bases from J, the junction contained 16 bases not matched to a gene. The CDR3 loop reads CASSFSGGLAGARGGNEQFF. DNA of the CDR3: TGCGCCAGCAGCTTCAGCGGGGGACTAGCGGGAGCCAGGGGAGGCAATGAGCAGTTCTTC.

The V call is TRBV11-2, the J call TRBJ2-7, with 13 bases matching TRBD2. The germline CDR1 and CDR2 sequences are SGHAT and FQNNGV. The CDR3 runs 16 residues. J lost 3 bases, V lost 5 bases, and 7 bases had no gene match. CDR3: CASSSGTSGIYYEQYF. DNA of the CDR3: TGTGCCAGCAGCAGCGGGACTAGCGGGATCTACTACGAGCAGTACTTC.

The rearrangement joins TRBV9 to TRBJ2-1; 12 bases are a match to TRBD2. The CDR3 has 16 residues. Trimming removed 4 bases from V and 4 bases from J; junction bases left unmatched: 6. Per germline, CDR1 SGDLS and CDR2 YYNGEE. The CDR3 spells CASSSLGLAGYNEQFF. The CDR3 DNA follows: TGTGCCAGCAGCTCCTTAGGACTAGCGGGATACAATGAGCAGTTCTTC.

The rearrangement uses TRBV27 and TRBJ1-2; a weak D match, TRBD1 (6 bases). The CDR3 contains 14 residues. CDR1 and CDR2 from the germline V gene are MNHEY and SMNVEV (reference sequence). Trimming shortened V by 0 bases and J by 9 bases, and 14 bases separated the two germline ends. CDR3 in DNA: TGTGCCAGCAGTTTATCCGGGACACGTAATCGCTACACCTTC. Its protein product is CASSLSGTRNRYTF.

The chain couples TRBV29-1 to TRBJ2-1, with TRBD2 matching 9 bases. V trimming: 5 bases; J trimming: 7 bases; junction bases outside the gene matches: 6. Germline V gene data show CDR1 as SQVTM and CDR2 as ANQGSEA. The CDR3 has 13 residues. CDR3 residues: CSVSASGKNEQFF. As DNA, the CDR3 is TGCAGCGTTTCGGCTAGCGGGAAAAATGAGCAGTTCTTC.

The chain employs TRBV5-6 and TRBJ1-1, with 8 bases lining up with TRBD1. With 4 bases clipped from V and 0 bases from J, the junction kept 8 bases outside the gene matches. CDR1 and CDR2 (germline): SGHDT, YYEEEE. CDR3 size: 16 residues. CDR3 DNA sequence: TGTGCCAGCAGCCTATGGGACAGGCCCTTGAACACTGAAGCTTTCTTT. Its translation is CASSLWDRPLNTEAFF.

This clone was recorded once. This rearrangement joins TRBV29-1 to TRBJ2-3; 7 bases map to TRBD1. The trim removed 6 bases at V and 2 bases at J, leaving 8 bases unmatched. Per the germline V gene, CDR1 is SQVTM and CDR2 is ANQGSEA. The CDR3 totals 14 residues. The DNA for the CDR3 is TGCAGCGTCCTGGACAGGAGAGCCACAGATACGCAGTATTTT. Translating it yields CSVLDRRATDTQYF.

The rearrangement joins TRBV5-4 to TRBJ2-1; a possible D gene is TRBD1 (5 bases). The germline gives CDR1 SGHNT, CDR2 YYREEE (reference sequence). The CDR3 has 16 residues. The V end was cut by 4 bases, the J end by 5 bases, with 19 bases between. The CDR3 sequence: CASSPGGGHLNNEQFF. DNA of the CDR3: TGTGCCAGCAGCCCCGGTGGCGGACACCTTAACAATGAGCAGTTCTTC. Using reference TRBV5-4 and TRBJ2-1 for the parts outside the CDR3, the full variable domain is ETGVTQSPTHLIKTRGQQVTLRCSSQSGHNTVSWYQQALGQGPQFIFQYYREEENGRGNFPPRFSGLQFPNYSSELNVNALELDDSALYLCASSPGGGHLNNEQFFGPGTRLTVL.

CDR3 DNA sequence: TGTGCCACCAGCAGAGTCGACAGGGTAAAATTCACCGGGGAGCTGTTTTTT. This encodes CATSRVDRVKFTGELFF. The chain couples TRBV15 to TRBJ2-2, with 7 bases lining up with TRBD1. Per germline, CDR1 LNHNV and CDR2 YYDKDF (reference sequence). V shed 1 base, J shed 4 bases, and the junction held 9 bases outside the gene matches. This CDR3 comprises 17 residues.

CDR3 region: CASRDSPPTGELFF. The CDR3 DNA reads TGTGCCAGCCGGGACTCTCCCCCCACCGGGGAGCTGTTTTTT. The chain recombines TRBV7-2 with TRBJ2-2; D is perhaps TRBD2 (6 bases). Between the trimmed V and J ends, which lost 8 bases and 4 bases, there was a span of 14 bases. CDR1 and CDR2 from the germline V gene are SGHTA and FQGNSA. CDR3 length: 14 residues.

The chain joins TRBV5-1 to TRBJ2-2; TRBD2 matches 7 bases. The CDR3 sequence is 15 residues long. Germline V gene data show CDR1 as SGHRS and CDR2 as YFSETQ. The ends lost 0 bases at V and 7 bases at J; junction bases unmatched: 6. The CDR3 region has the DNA TGCGCCAGCAGCTTGGAGGTAGCGGGTATCGGGGAGCTGTTTTTT. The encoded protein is CASSLEVAGIGELFF.

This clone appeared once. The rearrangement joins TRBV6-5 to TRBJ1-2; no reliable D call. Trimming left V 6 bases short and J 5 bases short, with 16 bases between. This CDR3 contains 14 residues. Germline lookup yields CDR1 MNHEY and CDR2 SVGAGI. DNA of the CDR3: TGTGCCAGCAGCCTCGACGGAAGAGCGTATGGCTACACCTTC. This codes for CASSLDGRAYGYTF.

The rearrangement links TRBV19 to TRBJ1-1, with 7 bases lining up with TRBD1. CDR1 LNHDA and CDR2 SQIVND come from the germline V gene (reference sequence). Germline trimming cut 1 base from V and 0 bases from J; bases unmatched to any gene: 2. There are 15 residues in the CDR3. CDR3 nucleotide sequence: TGTGCCAGTAGTATAGGGGGACAGATGAACACTGAAGCTTTCTTT. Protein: CASSIGGQMNTEAFF.

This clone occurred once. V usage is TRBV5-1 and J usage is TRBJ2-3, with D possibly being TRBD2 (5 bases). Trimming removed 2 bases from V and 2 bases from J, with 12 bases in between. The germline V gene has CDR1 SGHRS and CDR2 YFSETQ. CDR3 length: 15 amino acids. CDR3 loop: CASSLRGTYTDTQYF. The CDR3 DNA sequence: TGCGCCAGCAGCTTACGGGGTACATACACAGATACGCAGTATTTT.

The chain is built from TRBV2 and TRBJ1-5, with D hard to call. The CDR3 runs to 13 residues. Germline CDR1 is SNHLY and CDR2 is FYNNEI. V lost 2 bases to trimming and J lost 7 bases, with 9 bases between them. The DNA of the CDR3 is TGTGCCAGCAGTGAAATCACAGAGCAGCCCCAGCATTTT. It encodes CASSEITEQPQHF.

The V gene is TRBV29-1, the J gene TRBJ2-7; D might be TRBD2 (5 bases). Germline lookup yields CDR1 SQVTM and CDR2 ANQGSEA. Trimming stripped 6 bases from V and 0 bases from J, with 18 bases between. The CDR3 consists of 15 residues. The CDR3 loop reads CSVERRLGSSYEQYF. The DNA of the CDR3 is TGCAGCGTGGAGCGTAGGTTAGGGAGCTCCTACGAGCAGTACTTC.

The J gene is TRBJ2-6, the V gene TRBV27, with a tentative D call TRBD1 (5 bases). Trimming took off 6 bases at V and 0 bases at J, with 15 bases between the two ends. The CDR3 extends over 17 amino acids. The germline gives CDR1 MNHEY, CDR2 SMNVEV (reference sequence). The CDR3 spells CASSLTVTLSGANVLTF. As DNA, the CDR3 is TGTGCCAGCAGCCTGACAGTGACCCTCTCTGGGGCCAACGTCCTGACTTTC.

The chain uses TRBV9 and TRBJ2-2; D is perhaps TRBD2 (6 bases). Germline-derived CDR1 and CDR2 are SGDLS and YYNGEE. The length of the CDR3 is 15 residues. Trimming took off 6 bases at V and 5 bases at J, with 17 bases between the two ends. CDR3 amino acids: CASTYGASGTGELFF. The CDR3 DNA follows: TGTGCCAGCACCTACGGAGCCAGCGGGACCGGGGAGCTGTTTTTT.

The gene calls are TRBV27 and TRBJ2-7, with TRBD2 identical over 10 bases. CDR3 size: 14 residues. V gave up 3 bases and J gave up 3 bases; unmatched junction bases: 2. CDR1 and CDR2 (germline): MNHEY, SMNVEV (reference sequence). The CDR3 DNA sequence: TGTGCCAGCAGTTTGTCTAGCGGGAGCTACGAGCAGTACTTC. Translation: CASSLSSGSYEQYF.